These 23 T cell receptor beta chains originate from one sample sequenced in a study of identical twins. TCRdb recomputed calls from the 5' RACE reads with MiXCR, one row per CDR3 protein. The table shows 1.5 million to 2 million distinct CDR3 sequences, with under 35% occurring only once. Input material: cord blood. These receptors all stem from a newborn girl in good health.

The CDR3 coding sequence is TGTGCCAGCAGTCCGGGACTAGCGGGAGGGAAGCAGTACTTC. Translating it yields CASSPGLAGGKQYF. The rearrangement joins TRBV2 to TRBJ2-7, with TRBD2 matching 16 bases. Germline CDR1 SNHLY, CDR2 FYNNEI. The length of the CDR3 is 14 residues. J was trimmed by 8 bases and V by 5 bases; bases with no gene match: 3.

This clonotype occurred a few times. This chain connects TRBV5-4 to TRBJ2-4; D is perhaps TRBD2 (5 bases). The V and J ends lost 0 bases and 6 bases respectively, with 7 bases between them. The CDR3 runs to 13 residues. The germline V gene encodes CDR1 SGHNT and CDR2 YYREEE (reference sequence). CDR3 sequence reads: CASSLGGSNIQYF. CDR3 DNA: TGTGCCAGCAGCTTGGGAGGGTCAAACATTCAGTACTTC.

The gene calls are TRBV2 and TRBJ2-1, with unresolved D. Germline V CDR1 and CDR2: SNHLY, FYNNEI. There are 11 residues in the CDR3. V was cut by 6 bases and J by 10 bases, with 10 bases left in between. CDR3 in amino acids: CASSDDTEQFF. The CDR3 DNA sequence: TGTGCCAGCAGCGACGACACCGAGCAGTTCTTC.

In its sample, this clonotype was seen a few times. The chain links TRBV24-1 to TRBJ2-3, with D possibly being TRBD2 (6 bases). CDR3 length: 15 amino acids. In germline, CDR1 is KGHDR, CDR2 SFDVKD. Between the trimmed V and J ends, which lost 4 bases and 0 bases, there was a span of 10 bases. CDR3 sequence reads: CATSDPGVSTDTQYF. As DNA, the CDR3 is TGTGCCACCAGTGACCCGGGAGTTAGCACAGATACGCAGTATTTT.

This clonotype occurred a few times. This chain links TRBV9 with TRBJ2-3; 7 bases agree with TRBD2. CDR3 length: 15 residues. CDR1 is SGDLS and CDR2 is YYNGEE in the germline V gene. After removal of 0 bases from V and 3 bases from J, the junction contained 4 bases not matched to a gene. CDR3 amino acids: CASSVGAGLTDTQYF. CDR3 sequence (DNA): TGTGCCAGCAGCGTAGGAGCGGGGTTGACAGATACGCAGTATTTT.

V is TRBV2 and J is TRBJ2-3, with D possibly TRBD2 on 6 matching bases. The germline CDR1 and CDR2 sequences are SNHLY and FYNNEI. V was clipped by 7 bases and J by 4 bases, with 18 bases between them. The CDR3 is made up of 15 amino acids. CDR3 in DNA: TGTGCCAGCACGTTATCGGGGGTCCGTGCAGATACGCAGTATTTT. This codes for CASTLSGVRADTQYF.

The gene calls are TRBV5-1 and TRBJ2-7; TRBD2 is a possible D gene (5 bases). CDR1 SGHRS and CDR2 YFSETQ come from the germline V gene. This CDR3 spans 14 amino acids. Trimming cost V 5 bases and J 7 bases, with 19 bases left between them. Here the CDR3 reads CASRGTSRGSEQYF. Here the CDR3 DNA reads TGCGCCAGCAGGGGTACTAGTCGGGGATCAGAGCAGTACTTC. Supplemented by reference TRBV5-1 and TRBJ2-7, the full variable domain reads KAGVTQTPRYLIKTRGQQVTLSCSPISGHRSVSWYQQTPGQGLQFLFEYFSETQRNKGNFPGRFSGRQFSNSRSEMNVSTLELGDSALYLCASRGTSRGSEQYFGPGTRLTVT.

This clonotype has only a few counts. The J gene is TRBJ1-6, the V gene TRBV7-4; D uncertain. V was shortened by 3 bases and J by 2 bases, with 8 bases between the two germline ends. Per the germline V gene, CDR1 is SGHVT and CDR2 is SQSDAQ. CDR3 length: 15 residues. Here the CDR3 reads CASSFGQTYNSPLHF. The CDR3 DNA reads TGTGCCAGCAGCTTTGGCCAGACCTATAATTCACCCCTCCACTTT.

The chain joins TRBV6-6 to TRBJ2-7, with 9 bases aligning to TRBD1. The ends lost 9 bases at V and 5 bases at J; junction bases unmatched: 14. CDR1 and CDR2 (germline): MNHNY, SVGAGI (reference sequence). The CDR3 runs to 15 residues. The DNA of the CDR3 is TGTGCCAGTAGCGCAAAACAGGGGGCTCGCGACGAGCAGTACTTC. It is translated as CASSAKQGARDEQYF.

There are a few counts of this clonotype. The chain has TRBV6-2 or TRBV6-3 and TRBJ1-4; D not resolved. The V and J ends lost 0 bases and 8 bases respectively, with 10 bases between them. There are 14 residues in the CDR3. The germline gives CDR1 MNHEY, CDR2 SVGEGT. CDR3 amino acids: CASSYSAREEKLFF. CDR3 DNA: TGTGCCAGCAGTTACTCGGCGAGGGAGGAAAAACTGTTTTTT.

The chain combines TRBV27 with TRBJ2-3; TRBD2 aligns across 13 bases. CDR1 is MNHEY, CDR2 SMNVEV, per germline (reference sequence). The CDR3 has 16 residues. Trimming took 5 bases from V and 4 from J; bases not matched to a gene: 6. The CDR3 DNA sequence: TGTGCCAGCAGTCCCAGGACTAGCGGGAGATCAGATACGCAGTATTTT. Translated: CASSPRTSGRSDTQYF.

This clonotype was counted many times. A read error may account for a junction end that differs from germline. The gene calls are TRBV28 and TRBJ2-3, with a tentative D call TRBD2 (6 bases). CDR3 length: 15 residues. Germline lookup yields CDR1 MDHEN and CDR2 SYDVKM. The CDR3 sequence is CASSLAGGTTDTQYF. The CDR3 DNA is TGCGCCAGCAGCTTGGCCGGGGGAACCACAGATACGCAGTATTTT.

This clonotype appeared a few times. The chain joins TRBV7-2 to TRBJ1-5, with TRBD1 as a possible D gene (5 bases). V shed 2 bases and J shed 3 bases, with 8 bases lying between them. Germline loops: CDR1 SGHTA, CDR2 FQGNSA. The CDR3 is 14 amino acids. This CDR3 reads CASSLQGYNQPQHF. The DNA for the CDR3 is TGTGCCAGCAGCTTACAGGGTTACAATCAGCCCCAGCATTTT.

Concerning this clonotype: Sequence at one end of the junction differs from germline and may be a read error. J is TRBJ2-7 and V is TRBV12-3 or TRBV12-4; 11 bases line up with TRBD1. The CDR3 extends over 15 amino acids. CDR3 amino acids: CAGSLGQGAYNEQYF. The CDR3 nucleotides are TGTGCCGGCAGTTTAGGACAGGGGGCATACAATGAGCAGTACTTC.

This clonotype was counted between two and nine times. The CDR3 DNA sequence: TGCGCCAGCAGCCAAGAACAGGGCTACGAGCAGTACTTC. Translation: CASSQEQGYEQYF. V usage is TRBV4-1 and J usage is TRBJ2-7, with D perhaps TRBD1 (6 bases). In germline, CDR1 is MGHRA, CDR2 YSYEKL. The CDR3 is 13 residues long. Trimming stripped 0 bases from V and 3 bases from J, with 6 bases between.

A single count supports this clonotype. The J gene is TRBJ2-1, the V gene TRBV12-3 or TRBV12-4; 14 bases line up with TRBD2. The CDR3 length is 15 residues. Trimming removed 7 bases from V and 9 bases from J; junction bases left unmatched: 8. The CDR3 coding sequence is TGTGCCAGCACCCCGACTAGCGGGGGGGCGAGTGAGCAGTTCTTC. The encoded protein is CASTPTSGGASEQFF.

This clonotype was picked up many times. The chain couples TRBV9 to TRBJ2-3; D is perhaps TRBD1 or TRBD2 (6 bases each). Looked up from germline, CDR1 is SGDLS and CDR2 is YYNGEE. This CDR3 region has 15 residues. V gave up 4 bases and J gave up 0 bases, with 12 bases separating them. DNA for the CDR3: TGTGCCAGCAGCCGGTCGGGGGCGAGCACAGATACGCAGTATTTT. Its protein is CASSRSGASTDTQYF.

The gene calls are TRBV6-5 and TRBJ2-4, with a weak D call TRBD1 (6 bases). CDR3 length: 16 amino acids. Germline CDR1 is MNHEY and CDR2 is SVGAGI. Trimming removed 8 bases from V and 0 bases from J, with 17 bases in between. CDR3 sequence reads: CASGDRSAVAKNIQYF. The CDR3 nucleotides are TGTGCCAGCGGCGACAGGTCAGCGGTAGCCAAAAACATTCAGTACTTC.

The CDR3: CSVAGTGYGYTF. CDR3 bases: TGCAGCGTTGCCGGGACAGGGTATGGCTACACCTTC. J is TRBJ1-2 and V is TRBV29-1, with 9 positions matching TRBD1. The junction had 2 bases not matched to a gene; V was cut back by 4 bases and J by 5 bases. Looked up from germline, CDR1 is SQVTM and CDR2 is ANQGSEA. The length of the CDR3 is 12 residues. Supplemented by reference TRBV29-1 and TRBJ1-2, the full variable domain reads SAVISQKPSRDICQRGTSLTIQCQVDSQVTMMFWYRQQPGQSLTLIATANQGSEATYESGFVIDKFPISRPNLTFSTLTVSNMSPEDSSIYLCSVAGTGYGYTFGSGTRLTVV.

This clonotype has more than one count but fewer than ten. V is TRBV2 and J is TRBJ2-4, with TRBD2 matching 8 bases. Germline loops: CDR1 SNHLY, CDR2 FYNNEI. This CDR3 spans 18 amino acids. V shed 6 bases and J 0 bases; nucleotides not matched to a gene: 13. The CDR3 spells CASRKLADRLLAKNIQYF. The CDR3 region has the DNA TGTGCCAGCAGAAAACTAGCGGACCGACTTTTAGCCAAAAACATTCAGTACTTC.

The rearrangement joins TRBV7-7 to TRBJ2-2; D is possibly TRBD1 (6 bases). Trimming cost V 6 bases and J 3 bases, with 11 bases left between them. The germline gives CDR1 SSHAT, CDR2 FNYEAQ (reference sequence). The CDR3 extends over 14 amino acids. The CDR3 sequence: CASRQGRYTGELFF. CDR3 sequence (DNA): TGTGCCAGCAGACAGGGACGATACACCGGGGAGCTGTTTTTT.

The CDR3 spells CSARGREGLYEQYF. The CDR3 DNA reads as TGCAGTGCTAGGGGCAGGGAGGGGCTCTACGAGCAGTACTTC. This sequence joins TRBV20-1 and TRBJ2-7, with 7 bases that match TRBD2. Germline lookup yields CDR1 DFQATT and CDR2 SNEGSKA (reference sequence). With V trimmed by 3 bases and J by 3 bases, 8 bases remained unmatched. This CDR3 is built from 14 residues.

This clonotype has just a few counts. The chain couples TRBV7-9 to TRBJ2-7; TRBD2 is a possible D gene (5 bases). Germline CDR1 is SEHNR and CDR2 is FQNEAQ (reference sequence). With 2 bases removed from V and 2 bases from J, the gap between germline ends came to 10 bases. There are 14 residues in the CDR3. CDR3 protein: CASSLNSATYEQYF. CDR3 coding DNA: TGTGCCAGCAGCTTAAATAGCGCCACCTACGAGCAGTACTTC.